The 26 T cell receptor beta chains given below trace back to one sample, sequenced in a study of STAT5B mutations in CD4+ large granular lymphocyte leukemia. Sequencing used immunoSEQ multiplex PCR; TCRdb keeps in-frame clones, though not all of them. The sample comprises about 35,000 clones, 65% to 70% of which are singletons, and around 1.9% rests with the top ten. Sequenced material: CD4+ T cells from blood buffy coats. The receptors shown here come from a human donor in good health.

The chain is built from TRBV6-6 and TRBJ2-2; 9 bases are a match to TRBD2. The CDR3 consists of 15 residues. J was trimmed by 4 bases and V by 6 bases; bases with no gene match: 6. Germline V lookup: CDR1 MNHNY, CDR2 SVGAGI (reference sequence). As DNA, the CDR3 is TGTGCCAGCAGAAGCGGGGGGCCTAGCACCGGGGAGCTGTTTTTT. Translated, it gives CASRSGGPSTGELFF.

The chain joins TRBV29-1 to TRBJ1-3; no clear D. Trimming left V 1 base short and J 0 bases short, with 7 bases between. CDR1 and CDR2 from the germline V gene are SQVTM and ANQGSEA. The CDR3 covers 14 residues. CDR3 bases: TGCAGCGTTGAAGGAGGCAGCTCTGGAAACACCATATATTTT. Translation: CSVEGGSSGNTIYF. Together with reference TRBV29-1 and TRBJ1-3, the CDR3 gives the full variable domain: SAVISQKPSRDICQRGTSLTIQCQVDSQVTMMFWYRQQPGQSLTLIATANQGSEATYESGFVIDKFPISRPNLTFSTLTVSNMSPEDSSIYLCSVEGGSSGNTIYFGEGSWLTVV.

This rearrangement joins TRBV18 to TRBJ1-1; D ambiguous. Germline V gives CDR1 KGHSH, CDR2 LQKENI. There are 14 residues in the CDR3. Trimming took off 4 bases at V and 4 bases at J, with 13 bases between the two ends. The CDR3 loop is CASSQGGVSTEAFF. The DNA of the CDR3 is TGTGCCAGCTCACAGGGAGGAGTAAGCACTGAAGCTTTCTTT. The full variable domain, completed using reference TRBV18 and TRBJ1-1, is NAGVMQNPRHLVRRRGQEARLRCSPMKGHSHVYWYRQLPEEGLKFMVYLQKENIIDESGMPKERFSAEFPKEGPSILRIQQVVRGDSAAYFCASSQGGVSTEAFFGQGTRLTVV.

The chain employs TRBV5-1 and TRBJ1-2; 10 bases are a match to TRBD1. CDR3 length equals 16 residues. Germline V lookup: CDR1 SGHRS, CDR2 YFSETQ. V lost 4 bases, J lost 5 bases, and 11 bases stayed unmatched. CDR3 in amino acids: CASSQDFVGQGYGYTF. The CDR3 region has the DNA TGCGCCAGCAGCCAGGACTTCGTGGGACAGGGGTATGGCTACACCTTC.

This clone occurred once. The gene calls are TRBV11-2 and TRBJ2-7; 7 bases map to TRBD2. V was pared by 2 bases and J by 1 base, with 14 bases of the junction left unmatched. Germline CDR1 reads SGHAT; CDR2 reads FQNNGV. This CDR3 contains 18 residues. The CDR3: CASSLTPLRAGVSYEQYF. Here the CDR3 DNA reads TGTGCCAGCAGCTTAACCCCTCTGCGGGCGGGGGTGTCCTACGAGCAGTACTTC.

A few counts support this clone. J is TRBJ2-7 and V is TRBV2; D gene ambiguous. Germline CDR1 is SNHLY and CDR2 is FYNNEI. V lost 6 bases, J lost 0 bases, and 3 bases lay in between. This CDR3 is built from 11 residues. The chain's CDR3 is CASRASYEQYF. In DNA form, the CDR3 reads TGTGCCAGCAGGGCCTCCTACGAGCAGTACTTC.

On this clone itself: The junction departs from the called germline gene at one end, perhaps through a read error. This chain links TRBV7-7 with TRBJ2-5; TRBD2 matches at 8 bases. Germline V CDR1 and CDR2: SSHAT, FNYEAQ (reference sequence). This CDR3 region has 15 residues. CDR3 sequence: CASSQGLAIQETQYF. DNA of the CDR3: TGTGCTAGCAGCCAAGGACTAGCCATCCAAGAGACCCAGTACTTC.

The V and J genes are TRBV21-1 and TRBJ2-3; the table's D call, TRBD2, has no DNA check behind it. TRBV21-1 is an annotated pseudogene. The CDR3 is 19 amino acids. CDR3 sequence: CASSSTSGGAFFAPDTQYF. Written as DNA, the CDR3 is TGTGCCAGCAGCAGCACTAGCGGGGGGGCCTTTTTTGCTCCAGATACGCAGTATTTT.

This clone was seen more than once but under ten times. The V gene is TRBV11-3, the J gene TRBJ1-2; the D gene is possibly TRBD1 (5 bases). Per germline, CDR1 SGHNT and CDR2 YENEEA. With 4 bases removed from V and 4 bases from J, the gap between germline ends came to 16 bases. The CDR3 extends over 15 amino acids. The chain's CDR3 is CASSSEGRDGYGYTF. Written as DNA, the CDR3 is TGTGCCAGCAGCTCGGAGGGTCGGGACGGCTATGGCTACACCTTC.

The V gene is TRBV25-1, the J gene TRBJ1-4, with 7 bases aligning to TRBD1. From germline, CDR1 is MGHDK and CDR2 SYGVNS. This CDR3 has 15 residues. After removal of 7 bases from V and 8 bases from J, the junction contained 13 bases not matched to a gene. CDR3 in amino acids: CASNTLQGGREKLFF. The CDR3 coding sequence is TGTGCCAGCAATACCCTCCAGGGGGGAAGAGAAAAACTGTTTTTT.

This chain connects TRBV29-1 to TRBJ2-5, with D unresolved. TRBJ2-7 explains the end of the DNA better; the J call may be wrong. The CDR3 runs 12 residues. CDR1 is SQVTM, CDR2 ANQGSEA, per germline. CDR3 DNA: TGCAGCGTCCGAGCTGAAGGCTACGAGCAGTACTTC. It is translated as CSVRAEGYEQYF.

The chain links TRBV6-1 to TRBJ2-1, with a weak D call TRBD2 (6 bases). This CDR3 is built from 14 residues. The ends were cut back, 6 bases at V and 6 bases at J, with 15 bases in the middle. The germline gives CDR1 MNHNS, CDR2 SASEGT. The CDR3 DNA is TGTGCCAGCAGCCCCTGGGGGGTGGGCAATGAGCAGTTCTTC. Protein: CASSPWGVGNEQFF.

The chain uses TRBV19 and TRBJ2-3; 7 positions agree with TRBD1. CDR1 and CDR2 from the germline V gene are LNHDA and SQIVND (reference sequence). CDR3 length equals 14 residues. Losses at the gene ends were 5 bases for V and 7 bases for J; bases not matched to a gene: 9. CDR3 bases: TGTGCCAGTAGTCCTGGGACAGCACAGAATACGCAGTATTTT. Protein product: CASSPGTAQNTQYF.

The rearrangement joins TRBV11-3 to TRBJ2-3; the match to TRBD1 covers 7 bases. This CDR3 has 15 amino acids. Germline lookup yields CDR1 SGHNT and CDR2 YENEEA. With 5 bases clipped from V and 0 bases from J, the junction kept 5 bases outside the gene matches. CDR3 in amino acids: CASSPRGTSTDTQYF. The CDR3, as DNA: TGTGCCAGCAGCCCCAGGGGGACGAGCACAGATACGCAGTATTTT.

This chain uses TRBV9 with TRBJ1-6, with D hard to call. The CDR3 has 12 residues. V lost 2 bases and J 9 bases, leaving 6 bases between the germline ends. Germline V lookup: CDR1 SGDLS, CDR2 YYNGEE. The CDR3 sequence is CASSVGSSPLHF. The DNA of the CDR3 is TGTGCCAGCAGCGTCGGTTCTTCACCCCTCCACTTT.

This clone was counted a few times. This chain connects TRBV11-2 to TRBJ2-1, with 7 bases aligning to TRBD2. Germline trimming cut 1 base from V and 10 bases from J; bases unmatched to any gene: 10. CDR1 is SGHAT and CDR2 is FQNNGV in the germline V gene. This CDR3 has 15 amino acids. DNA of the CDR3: TGTGCCAGCAGCTTAGGAGGGCTCGGGGGGTTGGAGCAGTTCTTC. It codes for CASSLGGLGGLEQFF.

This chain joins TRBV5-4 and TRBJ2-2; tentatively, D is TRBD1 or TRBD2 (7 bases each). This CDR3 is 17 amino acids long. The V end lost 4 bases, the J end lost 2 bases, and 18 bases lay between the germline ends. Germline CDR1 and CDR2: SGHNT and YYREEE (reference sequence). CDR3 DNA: TGTGCCAGCAGCCTCCTCTGGGAGGGGGCCAACACCGGGGAGCTGTTTTTT. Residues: CASSLLWEGANTGELFF.

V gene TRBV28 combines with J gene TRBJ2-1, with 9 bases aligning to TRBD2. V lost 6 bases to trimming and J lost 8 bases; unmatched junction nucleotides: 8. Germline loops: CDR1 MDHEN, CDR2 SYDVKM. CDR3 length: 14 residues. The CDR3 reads CASSRGGASHEQFF. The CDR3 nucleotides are TGTGCCAGCAGCCGCGGGGGGGCCTCCCATGAGCAGTTCTTC.

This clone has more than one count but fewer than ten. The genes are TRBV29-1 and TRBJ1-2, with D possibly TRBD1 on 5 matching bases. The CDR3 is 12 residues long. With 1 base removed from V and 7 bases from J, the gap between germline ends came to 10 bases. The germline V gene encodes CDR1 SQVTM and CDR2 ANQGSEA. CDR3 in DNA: TGCAGCGTTGAAGCCTCGGGGGGTGGCTACACCTTC. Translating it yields CSVEASGGGYTF.

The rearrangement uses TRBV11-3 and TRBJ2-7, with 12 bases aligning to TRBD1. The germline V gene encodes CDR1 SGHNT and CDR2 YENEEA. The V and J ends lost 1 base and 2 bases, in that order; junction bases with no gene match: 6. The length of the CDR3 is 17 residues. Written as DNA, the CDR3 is TGTGCCAGCAGCTTAGGGGCCGGGACAGGGGGCGCCTACGAGCAGTACTTC. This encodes CASSLGAGTGGAYEQYF.

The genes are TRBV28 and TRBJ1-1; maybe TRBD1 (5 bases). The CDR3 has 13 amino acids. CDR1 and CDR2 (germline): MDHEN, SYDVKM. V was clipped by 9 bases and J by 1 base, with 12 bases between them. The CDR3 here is CASKGPANTEAFF. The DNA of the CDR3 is TGTGCCAGTAAGGGACCGGCGAACACTGAAGCTTTCTTT.

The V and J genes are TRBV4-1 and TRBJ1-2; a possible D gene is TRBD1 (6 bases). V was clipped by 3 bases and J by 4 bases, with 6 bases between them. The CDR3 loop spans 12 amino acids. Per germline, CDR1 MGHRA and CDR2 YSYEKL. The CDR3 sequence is CASSQDSYGYTF. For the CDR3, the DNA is TGCGCCAGCAGCCAGGACAGCTATGGCTACACCTTC.

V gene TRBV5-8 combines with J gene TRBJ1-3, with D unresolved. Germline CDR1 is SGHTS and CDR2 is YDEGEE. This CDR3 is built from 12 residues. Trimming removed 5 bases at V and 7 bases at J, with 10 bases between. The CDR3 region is CASSPVRNTIYF. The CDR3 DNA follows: TGTGCCAGCAGTCCCGTTCGGAACACCATATATTTT.

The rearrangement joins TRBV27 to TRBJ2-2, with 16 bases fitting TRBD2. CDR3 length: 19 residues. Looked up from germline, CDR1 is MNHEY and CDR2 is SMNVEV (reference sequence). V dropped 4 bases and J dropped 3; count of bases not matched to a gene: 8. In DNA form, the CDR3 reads TGTGCCAGCAGTTCACCGGGACTAGCGGGGGGGCTTGACACCGGGGAGCTGTTTTTT. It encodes CASSSPGLAGGLDTGELFF.

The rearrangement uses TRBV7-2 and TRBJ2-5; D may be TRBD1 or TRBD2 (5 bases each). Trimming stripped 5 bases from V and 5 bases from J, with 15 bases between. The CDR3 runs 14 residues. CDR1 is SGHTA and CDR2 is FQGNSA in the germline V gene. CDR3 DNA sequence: TGTGCCAGCAGCCCGGGGACCTCAGGGGAGACCCAGTACTTC. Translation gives CASSPGTSGETQYF.

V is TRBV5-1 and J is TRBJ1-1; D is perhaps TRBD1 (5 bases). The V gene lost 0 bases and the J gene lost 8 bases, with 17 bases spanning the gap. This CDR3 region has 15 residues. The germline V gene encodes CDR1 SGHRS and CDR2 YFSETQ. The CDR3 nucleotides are TGCGCCAGCAGCTTGGCCGGGGGAGGCGGCCGCGAAGCTTTCTTT. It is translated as CASSLAGGGGREAFF.